The rows below give T cell receptor beta chains drawn from one sample of a study of low-dose radiotherapy and immunotherapy resistance in tumors. TCRdb redid the calling of the reads with MiXCR, one entry per CDR3 protein. The sample holds 75,000 to 95,000 distinct CDR3 sequences, 9.4% seen once. Sequenced here: PBMCs, sampled before treatment. The origin of the receptors is a male donor with prostate cancer. CDR3s include the opening cysteine and the closing phenylalanine or tryptophan. A D gene is named only where the DNA matches it firmly. Expanded clones get a size class; other rows say once, few or many, or leave the size out.

many	TRBJ1-2	.	TRBV20-1	CSARADYGYTF	TGCAGTGCTAGGGCTGACTATGGCTACACCTTC
many	TRBJ1-5	.	TRBV27	CASSLVFQGGQPQHF	TGTGCCAGCAGTCTAGTGTTTCAGGGTGGTCAGCCCCAGCATTTT
many	TRBJ1-1	.	TRBV20-1	CSAFRPIRAFF	TGCAGTGCTTTCCGACCCATCCGGGCTTTCTTT
many	TRBJ2-2	TRBD2	TRBV24-1	CATSDATSSNTGELFF	TGTGCCACCAGTGATGCGACTAGCAGTAACACCGGGGAGCTGTTTTTT
many	TRBJ1-5	.	TRBV12-3/TRBV12-4	CASSLRGAGNQPQHF	TGTGCCAGCAGTTTAAGGGGGGCAGGCAATCAGCCCCAGCATTTT
many	TRBJ1-2	.	TRBV28	CASSLLDSLGYTF	TGTGCCAGCAGTTTACTGGACAGCCTCGGCTACACCTTC
many	TRBJ1-4	TRBD1	TRBV2	CASGQARTNEKLFF	TGTGCCAGTGGACAGGCCCGAACTAATGAAAAACTGTTTTTT
few	TRBJ2-1	.	TRBV2	CASSVWSYNEQFF	TGTGCCAGCAGTGTCTGGTCGTACAATGAGCAGTTCTTC
.	TRBJ1-1	.	TRBV14	CASSRLGAGTEAFF	TGTGCCAGCAGCCGATTGGGGGCTGGGACTGAAGCTTTCTTT
many	TRBJ2-3	TRBD2	TRBV28	CASSITIYSGRRSDTQYF	TGTGCCAGCAGTATTACAATATATAGCGGGAGACGCTCGGATACGCAGTATTTT
many	TRBJ2-7	TRBD2	TRBV28	CASSTSGVSYEQYF	TGTGCCAGCTCGACTAGCGGGGTCTCCTACGAGCAGTACTTC
many	TRBJ2-6	.	TRBV28	CASSLTSGNVLTF	TGTGCCAGCAGTTTGACAAGTGGCAACGTCCTGACTTTC
many	TRBJ2-2	TRBD1	TRBV6-5	CASSYSGQGFGELFF	TGTGCCAGCAGTTACTCGGGACAGGGGTTCGGGGAGCTGTTTTTT
many	TRBJ2-1	.	TRBV5-1	CASSLEGSEHNEQFF	TGTGCCAGCAGCTTGGAGGGTTCAGAACACAATGAGCAGTTCTTC
many	TRBJ1-3	.	TRBV10-3	CAINSGNTIYF	TGTGCCATCAATAGCGGAAACACCATATATTTT
many	TRBJ1-1	.	TRBV29-1	CSVARVNTEAFF	TGCAGCGTTGCTCGGGTGAACACTGAAGCTTTCTTT
many	TRBJ2-3	.	TRBV2	CASSERFLSTDTQYF	TGTGCCAGCAGTGAGCGCTTCCTGAGCACAGATACGCAGTATTTT
many	TRBJ2-7	TRBD2	TRBV4-3	CASSRIAGRKTYEQYF	TGCGCCAGCAGCCGGATAGCGGGACGAAAGACCTACGAGCAGTACTTC